This T cell receptor beta chain comes out of a study of regulatory T cells in long-lasting Graves disease. V gave up 2 bases and J gave up 7 bases; unmatched junction bases: 7. The CDR3 spans 15 residues. In germline, CDR1 is SGHRS, CDR2 YFSETQ. This clonotype was counted between two and nine times. The time point here: newly diagnosed GD, antithyroid drugs for less than 3 months. From PBMCs, RNA was extracted and then used to make the TCR library. Assembly of TCR beta libraries relied on iRepertoire HTBI primers together with Arm-PCR of CDR3 regions. TCRdb re-analysed the multiplex PCR reads in MiXCR, keeping a single row per CDR3 protein. Counted here are around 500,000 distinct CDR3 sequences, more than 10% occurring once; the ten biggest clones make up almost 9%. The sample was also linked to a second study, of T cells in Graves' hyperthyroidism and ophthalmopathy. In that study: The study based diagnoses on clinical symptoms, serum thyroxine and TRAb, thyroid ultrasound and orbital computed tomography.

The chain carries TRBV5-1 and TRBJ1-1; 11 positions agree with TRBD1. Source: peripheral blood mononuclear cells (PBMCs), taken at new diagnosis, from a patient treated with antithyroid drugs. The TCR was taken from a woman in her thirties with Graves disease. The CDR3 DNA reads as TGCGCCAGCAGCTTTACCCGGGACAGGGGGGTTGAAGCTTTCTTT. This sequence encodes CASSFTRDRGVEAFF.